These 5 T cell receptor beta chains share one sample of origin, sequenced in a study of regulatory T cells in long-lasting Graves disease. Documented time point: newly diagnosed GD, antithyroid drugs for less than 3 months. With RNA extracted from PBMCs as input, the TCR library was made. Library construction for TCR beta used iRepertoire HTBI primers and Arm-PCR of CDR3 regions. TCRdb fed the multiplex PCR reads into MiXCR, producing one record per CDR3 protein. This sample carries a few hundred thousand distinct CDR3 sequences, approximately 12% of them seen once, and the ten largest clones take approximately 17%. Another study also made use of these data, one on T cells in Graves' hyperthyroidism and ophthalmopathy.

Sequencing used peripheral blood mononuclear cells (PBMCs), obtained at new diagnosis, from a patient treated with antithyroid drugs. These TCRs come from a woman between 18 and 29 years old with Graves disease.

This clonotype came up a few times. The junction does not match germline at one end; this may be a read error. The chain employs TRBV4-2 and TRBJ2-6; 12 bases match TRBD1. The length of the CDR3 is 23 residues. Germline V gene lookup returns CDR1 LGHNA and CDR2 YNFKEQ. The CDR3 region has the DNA TGTGCCAGCAGCCATTATTCCGGGACAGGGGGCTTGTGGGGACTCTCTAGGGCCAACGTCCTGACTTTC. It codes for CASSHYSGTGGLWGLSRANVLTF.

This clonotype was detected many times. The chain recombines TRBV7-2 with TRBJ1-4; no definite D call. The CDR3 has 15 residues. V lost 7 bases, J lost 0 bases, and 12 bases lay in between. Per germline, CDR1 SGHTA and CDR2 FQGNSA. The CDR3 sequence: CASTPSFATNEKLFF. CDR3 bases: TGTGCCAGCACCCCATCATTTGCAACTAATGAAAAACTGTTTTTT.

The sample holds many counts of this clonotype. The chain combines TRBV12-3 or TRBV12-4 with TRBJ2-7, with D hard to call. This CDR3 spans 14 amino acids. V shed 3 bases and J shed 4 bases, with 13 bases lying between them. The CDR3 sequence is CASSLRTSRYEQYF. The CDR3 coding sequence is TGTGCCAGCAGTTTGAGGACCAGTCGGTACGAGCAGTACTTC.

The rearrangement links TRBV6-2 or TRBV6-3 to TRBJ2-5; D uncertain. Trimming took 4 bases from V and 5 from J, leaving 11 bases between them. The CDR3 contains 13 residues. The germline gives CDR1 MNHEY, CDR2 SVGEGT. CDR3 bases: TGTGCCAGCAGTTTTCGCAGGTTCGAGACCCAGTACTTC. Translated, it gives CASSFRRFETQYF.

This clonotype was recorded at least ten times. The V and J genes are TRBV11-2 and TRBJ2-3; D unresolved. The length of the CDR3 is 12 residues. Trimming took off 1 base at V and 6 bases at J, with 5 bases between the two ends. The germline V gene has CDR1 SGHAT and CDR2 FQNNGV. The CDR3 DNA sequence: TGTGCCAGCAGCTTAGCGGCGGATACGCAGTATTTT. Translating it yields CASSLAADTQYF.